This record looks at one T cell receptor beta chain sequence and its context. The data are from a study of blood T cell repertoires in COVID-19. On the study more broadly: COVID-19 samples from acute and convalescent phases originated in the United States, Italy and Spain. PBMCs, B-cell-depleted T cells, or T cells were the source of the cDNA or gDNA that made up the material.

In germline, CDR1 is MNHEY, CDR2 SVGEGT. The CDR3 contains 14 residues. With 6 bases clipped from V and 8 bases from J, the junction kept 10 bases outside the gene matches. Original processing notes: Amplified reference gene primers provided the basis for estimating nucleated cell counts. The assay was immunoSEQ multiplex PCR, and TCRdb's table has in-frame clones only and misses some. That table furnishes V, J and clone size, whereas the DNA furnished D and trimming. The sample lists 56,000 or so clones; around 85% were seen once. The J gene is TRBJ1-2, the V gene TRBV6-2 or TRBV6-3; 9 bases match TRBD1. Material: peripheral blood. The sequence came from a woman aged 70-85 years with acute or convalescent COVID-19. The CDR3 nucleotides read TGTGCCAGCAGACCTACGGGACAGGGCGGGGGCTACACCTTC. Its protein is CASRPTGQGGGYTF.